The 10 T cell receptor beta chains given below trace back to one sample, sequenced in a study of response to subunit inactivated influenza vaccine. TCRdb reprocessed the RT-PCR reads with MiXCR, giving one entry per CDR3 protein. The sample lists roughly 540,000 distinct CDR3 sequences, approximately 20% seen once, with 2.8% in the top ten. The same sample was also studied in work on T cells expressing NK-cell markers. That study reports: Researchers built TCR beta cDNA using 5'RACE template switching with UMIs.

Here the sequenced sample was CD4+ T cells sorted from PBMCs, taken roughly 12 days after vaccination. The source is a man between 50 and 59 years old who received an inactivated influenza vaccine.

The J gene is TRBJ2-7, the V gene TRBV20-1; weak D call: TRBD1 (5 bases). Trimming cost V 6 bases and J 0 bases, with 15 bases left between them. Germline CDR1 is DFQATT and CDR2 is SNEGSKA (reference sequence). This CDR3 is 14 amino acids long. The CDR3 loop reads CSARTGYSSYEQYF. Written as DNA, the CDR3 is TGCAGTGCCAGAACAGGCTACAGCTCCTACGAGCAGTACTTC.

The V and J genes are TRBV7-2 and TRBJ2-1, with TRBD2 identical over 10 bases. Per the germline V gene, CDR1 is SGHTA and CDR2 is FQGNSA. The CDR3 has 14 residues. Trimming removed 2 bases from V and 6 bases from J; junction bases left unmatched: 1. The CDR3 DNA is TGTGCCAGCAGCTTAACTAGCGGGACCAATGAGCAGTTCTTC. This codes for CASSLTSGTNEQFF.

This clonotype was counted only a few times. As DNA, the CDR3 is TGTGCCAGCAGCTTAGAGGCTAGCGGGACCTACGAGCAGTACTTC. Residues: CASSLEASGTYEQYF. The rearrangement joins TRBV13 to TRBJ2-7; 9 positions match TRBD2. V lost 1 base, J lost 2 bases, and 3 bases stayed unmatched. The CDR3 sequence is 15 residues long. Germline assignment: CDR1 PRHDT and CDR2 FYEKMQ (reference sequence). Full variable domain (outside the CDR3, taken from reference TRBV13 and TRBJ2-7): AAGVIQSPRHLIKEKRETATLKCYPIPRHDTVYWYQQGPGQDPQFLISFYEKMQSDKGSIPDRFSAQQFSDYHSELNMSSLELGDSALYFCASSLEASGTYEQYFGPGTRLTVT.

This clonotype was seen more than once but under ten times. V is TRBV12-3 or TRBV12-4 and J is TRBJ2-4, with TRBD2 matching 7 bases. This CDR3 is built from 14 residues. V shed 3 bases and J 5 bases; nucleotides not matched to a gene: 4. The CDR3 here is CASSLGGFQNIQYF. DNA of the CDR3: TGTGCCAGCAGTTTGGGGGGGTTCCAAAACATTCAGTACTTC.

The chain is built from TRBV15 and TRBJ2-4; TRBD2 matches at 7 bases. J was trimmed by 7 bases and V by 5 bases; bases with no gene match: 17. The CDR3 consists of 17 residues. Germline V gene lookup returns CDR1 LNHNV and CDR2 YYDKDF (reference sequence). In DNA, the CDR3 is TGTGCCACCAGCGCCCCAGGTCTACGGGACTACAAGAACATTCAGTACTTC. Translated: CATSAPGLRDYKNIQYF.

The chain combines TRBV12-3 or TRBV12-4 with TRBJ2-7; 8 bases map to TRBD2. The CDR3 spans 15 residues. Trimming at V came to 3 bases and at J to 0 bases, leaving 4 bases not matched to a gene. The CDR3 protein is CASSFGGGLSYEQYF. CDR3 sequence (DNA): TGTGCCAGCAGTTTCGGGGGGGGGCTCTCCTACGAGCAGTACTTC.

This clonotype has a count of ten or more. J is TRBJ1-3 and V is TRBV5-1; no definite D call. Looked up from germline, CDR1 is SGHRS and CDR2 is YFSETQ. V lost 4 bases to trimming and J lost 0 bases, with 11 bases between them. The CDR3 spans 15 residues. As DNA, the CDR3 is TGCGCCAGCAGCGCGGAGACGGTCTCTGGAAACACCATATATTTT. This encodes CASSAETVSGNTIYF.

This sequence joins TRBV12-3 or TRBV12-4 and TRBJ2-3; D may be TRBD1 or TRBD2 (5 bases each). V lost 6 bases to trimming and J lost 1 base, with 17 bases between them. The CDR3 has 16 amino acids. The CDR3 sequence is CASRGVSAEGTDTQYF. The CDR3 nucleotides read TGTGCCAGCAGGGGGGTGTCGGCCGAGGGCACAGATACGCAGTATTTT.

This clonotype was recorded a few times. This chain connects TRBV5-1 to TRBJ2-2; D is unresolved. Trimming stripped 4 bases from V and 0 bases from J, with 13 bases between. The CDR3 covers 16 residues. Per the germline V gene, CDR1 is SGHRS and CDR2 is YFSETQ. DNA for the CDR3: TGCGCCAGCAGCCCTACTACAGCCTCGAACACCGGGGAGCTGTTTTTT. It translates to CASSPTTASNTGELFF. The full variable domain, rest sourced from reference TRBV5-1 and TRBJ2-2, is KAGVTQTPRYLIKTRGQQVTLSCSPISGHRSVSWYQQTPGQGLQFLFEYFSETQRNKGNFPGRFSGRQFSNSRSEMNVSTLELGDSALYLCASSPTTASNTGELFFGEGSRLTVL.

This clonotype was detected a few times. V and J are TRBV14 and TRBJ2-7; tentatively, D is TRBD2 (5 bases). The germline CDR1 and CDR2 sequences are SGHDN and FVKESK. This CDR3 contains 14 residues. V lost 4 bases, J lost 6 bases, and 16 bases lay in between. The CDR3 DNA follows: TGTGCCAGCAGCCCTAAGTCGGGGTCTCGCGAGCAGTACTTC. It specifies CASSPKSGSREQYF.